These T cell receptor beta chains were read from a single sample in a study of regulatory T cells in long-lasting Graves disease. TCRdb re-called the multiplex PCR reads with MiXCR, one entry per CDR3 protein. The sample records around 400,000 distinct CDR3 sequences, 14% to 15% being singletons. These data were also filed under a second study, of T cells in Graves' hyperthyroidism and ophthalmopathy.

This specimen was peripheral blood mononuclear cells (PBMCs), taken at new diagnosis, from a patient treated with antithyroid drugs. These receptors were obtained from a woman aged 40-49 years with Graves disease. The CDR3 runs from the conserved cysteine through the conserved F or W. A D gene is named only where the DNA matches it firmly. Expanded clones get a size class; other rows say once, few or many, or leave the size out.

cdr3_aa,cdr3_nt,j_call,clone_size,d_call,v_call
CSAAQTSGRVNEQFF,TGCAGTGCTGCGCAGACTAGCGGGAGGGTCAATGAGCAGTTCTTC,TRBJ2-1,few,TRBD2,TRBV20-1
CASSFRTGTLFRADTQYF,TGTGCCAGCAGCTTTCGGACCGGGACTCTCTTTAGGGCAGATACGCAGTATTTT,TRBJ2-3,many,.,TRBV7-9
CSVTGQGRNTIYF,TGCAGCGTCACCGGACAGGGCCGAAACACCATATATTTT,TRBJ1-3,many,TRBD1,TRBV29-1
CASSLGGNGELFF,TGTGCCAGCAGTTTAGGTGGGAACGGGGAGCTGTTTTTT,TRBJ2-2,.,.,TRBV28
CASSRQLTVDTQYF,TGTGCCAGCAGCCGACAGCTTACGGTAGATACGCAGTATTTT,TRBJ2-3,few,.,TRBV28
CATSREGGIVATDTHYF,TGTGCCACCAGCAGAGAAGGGGGTATTGTGGCCACAGATACGCATTATTTT,TRBJ2-3,.,.,TRBV15
CASSVASGTQETQYF,TGTGCCAGCAGCGTAGCCTCGGGGACCCAAGAGACCCAGTACTTC,TRBJ2-5,many,.,TRBV9
CASSSGRRQGNTGELFF,TGTGCCAGCAGCTCTGGCCGGAGACAGGGGAACACCGGGGAGCTGTTTTTT,TRBJ2-2,many,TRBD1,TRBV11-1
CSARWTGFNIQYF,TGCAGTGCTAGGTGGACAGGTTTCAACATTCAGTACTTC,TRBJ2-4,few,TRBD1,TRBV20-1
CATSGDRDEQFF,TGTGCCACCAGCGGGGATAGGGATGAGCAGTTCTTC,TRBJ2-1,.,.,TRBV24-1
CSATSGGGTDTQYF,TGCAGTGCTACCTCAGGCGGAGGCACAGATACGCAGTATTTT,TRBJ2-3,.,.,TRBV20-1
CSARDHRSSGNTIYF,TGCAGTGCTAGAGATCATAGGTCGTCCGGAAACACCATATATTTT,TRBJ1-3,few,.,TRBV20-1
CASSPGSLNTGELFF,TGTGCCAGCAGTCCAGGGTCCTTGAACACCGGGGAGCTGTTTTTT,TRBJ2-2,many,.,TRBV6-1
CASSVEGMGETQYF,TGTGCCAGCAGCGTAGAGGGGATGGGAGAGACCCAGTACTTC,TRBJ2-5,many,.,TRBV9
CASSLGAGGPYNEQFF,TGTGCCAGCAGCTTAGGTGCGGGAGGGCCGTACAATGAGCAGTTCTTC,TRBJ2-1,many,TRBD2,TRBV7-8
CASSQVGPRLAGGGSYNEQFF,TGTGCCAGCAGCCAAGTAGGTCCCCGACTAGCGGGGGGTGGGTCCTACAATGAGCAGTTCTTC,TRBJ2-1,few,TRBD2,TRBV3-1
CASSEITGGRVQFF,TGTGCCAGCAGCGAAATAACCGGGGGGCGCGTGCAGTTCTTC,TRBJ2-1,many,.,TRBV7-9
CASKGQGKGNSPLHF,TGTGCCAGCAAGGGACAGGGGAAAGGGAATTCACCCCTCCACTTT,TRBJ1-6,few,TRBD1,TRBV18
CASSYPSGGRATDTQYF,TGTGCCAGCAGTTACCCTTCAGGAGGACGAGCCACAGATACGCAGTATTTT,TRBJ2-3,many,.,TRBV6-5
CASSPRDRQREAFF,TGTGCCAGCTCACCACGGGACAGGCAACGTGAAGCTTTCTTT,TRBJ1-1,.,TRBD1,TRBV18
CASRPTSGYYNEQFF,TGTGCCAGCAGGCCTACTAGCGGATACTACAATGAGCAGTTCTTC,TRBJ2-1,.,TRBD2,TRBV28
CASSSRQEPTDTQYF,TGTGCCAGCAGTTCCCGACAGGAACCCACAGATACGCAGTATTTT,TRBJ2-3,.,.,TRBV12-3/TRBV12-4
CASSQEKGDTASGYTF,TGTGCCAGCAGCCAAGAAAAGGGGGACACGGCTTCTGGCTACACCTTC,TRBJ1-2,.,.,TRBV11-1
CAISEPGQYGYTF,TGTGCCATCAGTGAACCGGGACAGTATGGCTACACCTTC,TRBJ1-2,.,TRBD1,TRBV10-3
CSARSDINTEAFF,TGCAGTGCTAGATCGGACATAAACACTGAAGCTTTCTTT,TRBJ1-1,many,.,TRBV20-1
CASSNHRFTGELFF,TGTGCCAGCAGTAATCACAGGTTCACCGGGGAGCTGTTTTTT,TRBJ2-2,many,.,TRBV28
CASSKGGENQPQHF,TGTGCCAGCAGTAAGGGGGGGGAGAATCAGCCCCAGCATTTT,TRBJ1-5,few,.,TRBV5-6
CATSDLQWTYIF,TGTGCCACCAGTGATTTGCAATGGACCTACATCTTC,TRBJ2-1,many,.,TRBV24-1
CASSYSGGNEKLFF,TGTGCCAGCAGTTACTCGGGAGGAAATGAAAAACTGTTTTTT,TRBJ1-4,many,.,TRBV6-5
CASSQAILNTEAFF,TGTGCCAGCAGCCAAGCCATCCTGAACACTGAAGCTTTCTTT,TRBJ1-1,many,.,TRBV3-1
CSADRSGRTYNEQFF,TGCAGCGCTGATCGCAGCGGGAGGACGTACAATGAGCAGTTCTTC,TRBJ2-1,many,TRBD2,TRBV29-1
CASSSTERNYEQYF,TGTGCCAGCAGTTCGACCGAAAGAAACTACGAGCAGTACTTC,TRBJ2-7,many,.,TRBV6-5
CASSFGTGPNQPQHF,TGTGCCAGCAGCTTCGGGACAGGTCCTAATCAGCCCCAGCATTTT,TRBJ1-5,.,TRBD1,TRBV7-2
CASSIQGGDEAFF,TGTGCCAGTAGTATTCAAGGGGGCGATGAAGCTTTCTTT,TRBJ1-1,many,TRBD1,TRBV19
CASRRGLYEQYF,TGTGCCAGCAGGAGGGGGTTGTACGAGCAGTACTTC,TRBJ2-7,few,.,TRBV28
CASTSTTGTYEQYF,TGTGCCAGCACCTCCACGACAGGTACCTACGAGCAGTACTTC,TRBJ2-7,many,.,TRBV5-6
CASSPRTSGRHEQFF,TGTGCCAGCAGTCCTCGGACTAGCGGGAGACATGAGCAGTTCTTC,TRBJ2-1,many,TRBD2,TRBV28
CASSKSGYGYTF,TGTGCCAGCAGCAAAAGTGGGTATGGCTACACCTTC,TRBJ1-2,.,.,TRBV7-2
CASSAWGGLGSYEQYF,TGTGCCAGCAGCGCCTGGGGGGGGCTTGGCTCCTACGAGCAGTACTTC,TRBJ2-7,.,.,TRBV27
CASSLAWGETQYF,TGCGCCAGCAGCTTGGCCTGGGGGGAGACCCAGTACTTC,TRBJ2-5,.,.,TRBV5-1
CAWRQEKLFF,TGTGCCTGGAGGCAAGAAAAACTGTTTTTT,TRBJ1-4,few,.,TRBV30
CASSLDRLAGVKSDTQYF,TGCGCCAGCAGCTTGGACCGACTAGCGGGAGTAAAATCAGATACGCAGTATTTT,TRBJ2-3,many,TRBD2,TRBV5-1
CATTTTNADTQYF,TGTGCCACCACCACTACAAATGCGGATACGCAGTATTTT,TRBJ2-3,once,.,TRBV15
CSVGGKEQYF,TGCAGCGTTGGGGGGAAAGAGCAGTACTTC,TRBJ2-7,many,.,TRBV29-1
CSASRGAGEADTQYF,TGCAGTGCTAGTCGGGGAGCGGGAGAGGCAGATACGCAGTATTTT,TRBJ2-3,few,TRBD2,TRBV20-1
CASLDTDTQYF,TGTGCCAGCCTCGACACAGATACGCAGTATTTT,TRBJ2-3,many,.,TRBV2
CASSLGDPYSGNTIYF,TGTGCCAGCAGCTTAGGGGACCCCTACTCTGGAAACACCATATATTTT,TRBJ1-3,many,.,TRBV11-3
CASSFWGIADQETQYF,TGCGCCAGCAGCTTTTGGGGAATAGCAGATCAAGAGACCCAGTACTTC,TRBJ2-5,many,.,TRBV5-1
CASSFRAGNNQPQHF,TGTGCCAGCAGTTTTAGGGCAGGGAACAATCAGCCCCAGCATTTT,TRBJ1-5,.,.,TRBV27
CASSSYPGAGEGGTQYF,TGTGCCAGCAGTTCCTACCCCGGAGCGGGAGAGGGAGGTACGCAGTATTTT,TRBJ2-3,.,TRBD2,TRBV2
CASSYRQSSHEQYF,TGTGCCAGCAGTTATCGGCAGAGTTCCCACGAGCAGTACTTC,TRBJ2-7,.,.,TRBV6-9
CASSYRFEGTNNSPLHF,TGTGCCAGCAGTTACAGGTTCGAGGGGACCAATAATTCACCCCTCCACTTT,TRBJ1-6,many,.,TRBV6-5
CASSSYMSSGNTIYF,TGTGCCAGCAGCTCTTATATGTCCTCTGGAAACACCATATATTTT,TRBJ1-3,many,.,TRBV11-3
CASSQDLGQGAGQPQHF,TGCGCCAGCAGCCAAGATTTAGGACAGGGGGCAGGACAGCCCCAGCATTTT,TRBJ1-5,.,TRBD1,TRBV4-3
CSVSSGSISYEQYF,TGCAGCGTTTCAAGCGGGAGCATCTCCTACGAGCAGTACTTC,TRBJ2-7,many,TRBD2,TRBV29-1
CSAEGQGQETQYF,TGCAGTGCTGAGGGACAGGGTCAAGAGACCCAGTACTTC,TRBJ2-5,many,TRBD1,TRBV20-1
CASSPGEREGNTQYF,TGTGCCAGCAGCCCCGGGGAGCGGGAGGGGAATACGCAGTATTTT,TRBJ2-3,many,TRBD2,TRBV11-3
CASSHEGLAGNEQFF,TGTGCCAGCAGCCACGAGGGACTAGCGGGAAATGAGCAGTTCTTC,TRBJ2-1,.,TRBD2,TRBV3-1
CASSLDREWGLGF,TGTGCCAGCAGCTTAGATAGGGAGTGGGGATTGGGGTTC,TRBJ2-1,many,.,TRBV11-3
CASSISTDSNQPQHF,TGTGCCAGTAGTATCAGCACGGATAGCAATCAGCCCCAGCATTTT,TRBJ1-5,.,.,TRBV19